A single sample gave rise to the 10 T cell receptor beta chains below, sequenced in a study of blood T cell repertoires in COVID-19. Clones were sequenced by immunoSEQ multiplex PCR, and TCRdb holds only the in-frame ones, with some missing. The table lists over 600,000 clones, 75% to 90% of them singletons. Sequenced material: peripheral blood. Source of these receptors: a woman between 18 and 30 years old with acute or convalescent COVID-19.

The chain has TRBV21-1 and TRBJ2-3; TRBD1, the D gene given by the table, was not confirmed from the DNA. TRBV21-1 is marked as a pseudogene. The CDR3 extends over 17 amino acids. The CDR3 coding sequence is TGTGCCAGCAGCAAAGGAGGGACAGGGGTCCGTCCAGATACGCAGTATTTT. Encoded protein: CASSKGGTGVRPDTQYF.

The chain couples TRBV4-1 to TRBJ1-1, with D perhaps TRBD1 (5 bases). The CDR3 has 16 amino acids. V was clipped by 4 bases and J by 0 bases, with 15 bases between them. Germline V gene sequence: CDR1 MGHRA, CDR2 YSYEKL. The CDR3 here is CASSLLGGLMNTEAFF. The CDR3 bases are TGCGCCAGCAGCCTGCTCGGGGGTCTTATGAACACTGAAGCTTTCTTT.

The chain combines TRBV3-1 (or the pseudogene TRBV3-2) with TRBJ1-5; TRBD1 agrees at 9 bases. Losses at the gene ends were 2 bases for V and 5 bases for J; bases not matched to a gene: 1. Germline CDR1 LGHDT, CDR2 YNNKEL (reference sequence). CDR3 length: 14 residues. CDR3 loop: CASSQRTGDQPQHF. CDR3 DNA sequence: TGTGCCAGCAGCCAAAGGACAGGGGATCAGCCCCAGCATTTT.

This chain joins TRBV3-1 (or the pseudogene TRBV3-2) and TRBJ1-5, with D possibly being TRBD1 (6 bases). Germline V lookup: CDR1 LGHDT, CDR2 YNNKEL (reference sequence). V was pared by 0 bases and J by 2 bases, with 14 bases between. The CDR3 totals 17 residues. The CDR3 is CASSQEGQGTGNQPQHF. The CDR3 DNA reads TGTGCCAGCAGCCAAGAGGGGCAGGGGACGGGCAATCAGCCCCAGCATTTT.

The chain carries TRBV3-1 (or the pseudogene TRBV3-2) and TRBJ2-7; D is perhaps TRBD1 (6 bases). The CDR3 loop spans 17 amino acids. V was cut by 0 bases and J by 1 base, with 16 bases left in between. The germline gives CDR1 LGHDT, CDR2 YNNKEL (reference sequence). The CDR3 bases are TGTGCCAGCAGCCAAGACCCAGGGGTCACACATTCCTACGAGCAGTACTTC. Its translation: CASSQDPGVTHSYEQYF.

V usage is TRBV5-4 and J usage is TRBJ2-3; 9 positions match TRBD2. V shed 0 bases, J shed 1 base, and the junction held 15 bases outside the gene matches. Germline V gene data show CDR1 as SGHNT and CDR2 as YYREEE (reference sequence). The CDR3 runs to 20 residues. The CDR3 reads CASSLVSGLAGRDGTDTQYF. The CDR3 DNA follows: TGTGCCAGCAGCTTGGTTTCTGGGCTAGCGGGGAGGGACGGCACAGATACGCAGTATTTT.

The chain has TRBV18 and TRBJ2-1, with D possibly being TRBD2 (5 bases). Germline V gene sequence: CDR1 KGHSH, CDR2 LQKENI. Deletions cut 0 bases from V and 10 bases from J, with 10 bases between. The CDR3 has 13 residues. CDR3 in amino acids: CASSPPMRAEQFF. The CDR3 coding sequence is TGTGCCAGCTCACCACCGATGAGGGCAGAGCAGTTCTTC.

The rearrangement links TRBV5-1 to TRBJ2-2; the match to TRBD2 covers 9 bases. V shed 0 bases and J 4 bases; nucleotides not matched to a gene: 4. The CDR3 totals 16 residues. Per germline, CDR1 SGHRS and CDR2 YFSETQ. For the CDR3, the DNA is TGCGCCAGCAGCTTGGGGGTAGCGGGAGCCACCGGGGAGCTGTTTTTT. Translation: CASSLGVAGATGELFF.

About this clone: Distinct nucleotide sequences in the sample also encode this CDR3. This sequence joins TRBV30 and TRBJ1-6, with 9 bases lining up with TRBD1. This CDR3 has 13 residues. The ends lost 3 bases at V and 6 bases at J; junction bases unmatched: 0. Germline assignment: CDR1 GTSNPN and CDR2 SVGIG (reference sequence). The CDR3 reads CAWRQGANSPLHF. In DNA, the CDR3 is TGTGCCTGGAGACAGGGGGCTAATTCACCCCTCCACTTT.

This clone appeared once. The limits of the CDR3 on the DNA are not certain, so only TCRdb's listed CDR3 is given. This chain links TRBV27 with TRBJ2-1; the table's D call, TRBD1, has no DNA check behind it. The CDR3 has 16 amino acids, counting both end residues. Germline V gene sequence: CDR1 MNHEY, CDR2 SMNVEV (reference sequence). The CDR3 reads CASSILDRGLYNEQFF.